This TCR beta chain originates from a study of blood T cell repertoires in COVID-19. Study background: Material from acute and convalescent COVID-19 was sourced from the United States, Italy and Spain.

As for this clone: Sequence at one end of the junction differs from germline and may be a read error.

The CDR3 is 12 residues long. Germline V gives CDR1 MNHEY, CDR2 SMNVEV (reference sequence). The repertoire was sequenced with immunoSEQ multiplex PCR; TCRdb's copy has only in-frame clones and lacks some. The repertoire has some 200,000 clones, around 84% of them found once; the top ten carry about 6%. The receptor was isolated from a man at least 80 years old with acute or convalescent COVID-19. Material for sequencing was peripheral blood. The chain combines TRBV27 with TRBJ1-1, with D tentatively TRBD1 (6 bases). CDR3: CASSYTGTRLLF. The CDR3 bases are TGTGCCAGCAGTTATACCGGGACACGGCTCCTCTTT.